The clone carrying this T cell receptor beta chain was counted between two and nine times. Its antigen remains unknown. Each diagnosis drew on symptoms, thyroxine, TRAb, thyroid ultrasound and orbital computed tomography findings. V was trimmed by 5 bases and J by 3 bases, leaving 9 bases between them. Germline values: CDR1 SGHRS, CDR2 YFSETQ. CDR3 length: 12 residues. This sample stems from a study of T cells in Graves' hyperthyroidism and ophthalmopathy. Study-wide points: Blood also held most thyroid clonotypes expanded beyond 0.001.

From RNA transcripts, TCR beta CDR3 regions were amplified. The HTBI set primed first-round TCR CDR3 RT-PCR. From the multiplex PCR reads, TCRdb called clonotypes with MiXCR, one entry per CDR3 protein. Among 95,000 to 110,000 distinct CDR3 sequences listed, approximately 15% were seen once. This clonotype originated in a woman aged 45-59 years with Graves' hyperthyroidism. Sequenced: blood. The rearrangement joins TRBV5-1 to TRBJ2-7; D may be TRBD1 or TRBD2 (5 bases each). The CDR3 sequence: CASRGDDYEQYF. DNA for the CDR3: TGCGCCAGCAGGGGGGATGACTACGAGCAGTACTTC.